One TCR beta chain is described in this entry. Its antigen remains unknown. These data originate in a study of cytomegalovirus exposure and HLA in healthy donors. Germline V gene data show CDR1 as MNHNS and CDR2 as SASEGT. V was pared by 8 bases and J by 2 bases, with 2 bases of the junction left unmatched. CDR3 length equals 13 residues. Study observations and caveats: The study recorded 160 or so TCR beta chains that were cytomegalovirus-associated. Some V segments, including TRBV6-2 and TRBV6-3, were excluded as indistinguishable.

PCR amplification relied on 60 Vbeta primers (plus 13 Jbeta primers). Data came from immunoSEQ multiplex PCR; TCRdb stores just in-frame clones and leaves some out. The repertoire includes around 130,000 clones, about 62% of them detected once, and about 8.3% sits in the top ten. The rearrangement uses TRBV6-1 and TRBJ2-1; 8 nucleotides match TRBD2. The source material was PBMCs. This receptor was taken from a middle-aged woman in good health and CMV-seropositive. The CDR3, as DNA: TGTGCCAGCGGGGGACTAGCCTACAATGAGCAGTTCTTC. This encodes CASGGLAYNEQFF.